These T cell receptor beta chains were read from a single sample in a study of blood T cell repertoires in COVID-19. Assay used: immunoSEQ multiplex PCR; TCRdb lists only in-frame clones, some missing. The sample shows approximately 150,000 clones, about four fifths of them seen only once. The material sequenced was peripheral blood. Source of these receptors: a human donor in a cohort sampled during active COVID-19. The conserved cysteine and the conserved F or W are not part of the CDR3 here.

CDR3 length,V gene,J gene,CDR3 protein
12,TRBV2,TRBJ1-6,ASREGTVGSPLH
10,TRBV6-5,TRBJ1-5,ASIQGNQPQH
13,TRBV10-3,TRBJ2-7,AISGGSDSSYEQY
10,TRBV10-3,TRBJ1-1,AISAGDTEAF
14,TRBV5-1,TRBJ1-6,ASSFLSGQVNSPLH
16,TRBV19,TRBJ2-7,ASSIRTGTGAPGEGQY
12,TRBV7-9,TRBJ1-2,ASSLGGNSYGYT
17,TRBV19,TRBJ2-6,ASTPDPGLAFSGANVLT
14,TRBV4-3,TRBJ2-5,ASSQDGTGGLETQY
10,TRBV13,TRBJ2-7,ASSPSSYEQY
14,TRBV4-2,TRBJ1-6,ASSQDSMTGGFPLH
14,TRBV6-2/TRBV6-3,TRBJ2-3,ASSYSTRSPTDTQY
13,TRBV7-3,TRBJ2-3,ASSLIQANMGTQY
15,TRBV6-2/TRBV6-3,TRBJ2-7,ASSYREQGPDSYEQY
12,TRBV9,TRBJ1-4,ASSPRASGEKLF
13,TRBV9,TRBJ2-7,ASSVVPGVFYEQY
11,TRBV9,TRBJ2-5,ASSVDNARTQY
13,TRBV9,TRBJ2-3,ASSPVGAGVDTQY
11,TRBV19,TRBJ2-7,ASSKQGIYEQY
12,TRBV29-1,TRBJ2-7,SVGQVGLAYEQY
13,TRBV19,TRBJ2-7,ASRMTSGISYEQY
16,TRBV18,TRBJ2-3,ASSPRMRTSGRLDTQY
12,TRBV3-1/TRBV3-2,TRBJ1-1,ASSQRHMNTEAF
14,TRBV10-3,TRBJ2-3,AISEGLAGATDTQY
8,TRBV28,TRBJ2-5,ASAGKTQY
13,TRBV9,TRBJ1-2,ASSEEGLMNYGYT
12,TRBV6-5,TRBJ1-1,ASSTGEMNTEAF